The 16 T cell receptor beta chains presented below share a single source sample, sequenced in a study of blood T cell repertoires in COVID-19. Here immunoSEQ multiplex PCR was the method, and the copy in TCRdb shows in-frame clones only, minus some. The table includes around 80,000 clones, roughly 88% detected once. What was sequenced was peripheral blood. These receptors were taken from a woman of 80 years or more with acute or convalescent COVID-19.

The genes are TRBV18 and TRBJ2-1; 8 nucleotides match TRBD2. The V and J ends lost 3 bases and 4 bases, in that order; junction bases with no gene match: 5. In germline, CDR1 is KGHSH, CDR2 LQKENI. This CDR3 is 15 amino acids long. CDR3 region: CASSPSGGLYNEQFF. CDR3 in DNA: TGTGCCAGCTCACCGAGCGGGGGCCTTTACAATGAGCAGTTCTTC.

V is TRBV29-1 and J is TRBJ2-7; D is unclear. With 7 bases removed from V and 3 bases from J, the gap between germline ends came to 19 bases. Germline CDR1 and CDR2: SQVTM and ANQGSEA. The CDR3 totals 14 residues. CDR3 region: CSGSNSRNFYEQYF. In nucleotides, the CDR3 is TGCAGCGGCTCCAACAGCCGTAATTTCTACGAGCAGTACTTC.

The chain recombines TRBV7-9 with TRBJ2-1, with a tentative D call TRBD1 (5 bases). Germline V gene sequence: CDR1 SEHNR, CDR2 FQNEAQ (reference sequence). The CDR3 has 16 residues. Trimming took off 1 base at V and 2 bases at J, with 12 bases between the two ends. The CDR3 sequence is CASSLGGYHTYNEQFF. The CDR3 DNA is TGTGCCAGCAGCTTAGGGGGCTACCATACCTACAATGAGCAGTTCTTC. The full variable domain, rest sourced from reference TRBV7-9 and TRBJ2-1, is DTGVSQNPRHKITKRGQNVTFRCDPISEHNRLYWYRQTLGQGPEFLTYFQNEAQLEKSRLLSDRFSAERPKGSFSTLEIQRTEQGDSAMYLCASSLGGYHTYNEQFFGPGTRLTVL.

This clone was counted a single time. The chain recombines TRBV29-1 with TRBJ2-3; 9 bases are a match to TRBD2. Germline V CDR1 and CDR2: SQVTM, ANQGSEA. This CDR3 comprises 17 residues. V gave up 5 bases and J gave up 8 bases; unmatched junction bases: 20. The CDR3 sequence: CSVPRQRGDPDSVTQYF. The CDR3 coding sequence is TGCAGCGTTCCTCGGCAGCGGGGGGACCCCGACTCGGTTACGCAGTATTTT.

V usage is TRBV19 and J usage is TRBJ2-1; D perhaps matches TRBD2 (6 bases). The CDR3 runs 14 residues. Germline-derived CDR1 and CDR2 are LNHDA and SQIVND (reference sequence). V was trimmed by 1 base and J by 14 bases, leaving 18 bases between them. CDR3 sequence reads: CASSIGGTSHTEFF. Here the CDR3 DNA reads TGTGCCAGTAGTATAGGCGGGACGTCCCATACGGAGTTCTTC. Supplemented by reference TRBV19 and TRBJ2-1, the full variable domain reads DGGITQSPKYLFRKEGQNVTLSCEQNLNHDAMYWYRQDPGQGLRLIYYSQIVNDFQKGDIAEGYSVSREKKESFPLTVTSAQKNPTAFYLCASSIGGTSHTEFFGPGTRLTVL.

This chain uses TRBV5-8 with TRBJ1-1, with D possibly matching TRBD1 (5 bases). The CDR3 spans 14 residues. Germline loops: CDR1 SGHTS, CDR2 YDEGEE. Trimming removed 4 bases from V and 3 bases from J, with 13 bases in between. CDR3 sequence reads: CASSPSGRYTEAFF. The CDR3 DNA reads as TGTGCCAGCAGCCCGTCAGGGAGGTACACTGAAGCTTTCTTT.

The V gene is TRBV6-5, the J gene TRBJ2-3; no clear D. V was trimmed by 10 bases and J by 1 base, leaving 12 bases between them. Germline loops: CDR1 MNHEY, CDR2 SVGAGI. CDR3 length equals 13 residues. CDR3 coding DNA: TGTGCCACCACAGAATACGGCACAGATACGCAGTATTTT. As protein: CATTEYGTDTQYF.

This sequence joins TRBV14 and TRBJ2-5, with D possibly TRBD1 on 5 matching bases. Germline CDR1 and CDR2: SGHDN and FVKESK. V dropped 1 base and J dropped 4 bases, with 16 bases sitting between them. The CDR3 covers 16 residues. For the CDR3, the DNA is TGTGCCAGCAGCCAAGGGTCCAGGGCGGCCAGAGAGACCCAGTACTTC. Protein product: CASSQGSRAARETQYF. The variable domain in full, completed from reference TRBV14 and TRBJ2-5, reads EAGVTQFPSHSVIEKGQTVTLRCDPISGHDNLYWYRRVMGKEIKFLLHFVKESKQDESGMPNNRFLAERTGGTYSTLKVQPAELEDSGVYFCASSQGSRAARETQYFGPGTRLLVL.

The sample holds one count of this clone. The rearrangement joins TRBV10-3 to TRBJ1-2, with TRBD1 matching 9 bases. Germline CDR1 is ENHRY and CDR2 is SYGVKD. V lost 6 bases, J lost 6 bases, and 8 bases stayed unmatched. This CDR3 comprises 14 residues. As DNA, the CDR3 is TGTGCCATCAGGGCCGGGACAGGGTCTGATGGCTACACCTTC. Translation: CAIRAGTGSDGYTF.

This clone was seen a single time. The chain recombines TRBV15 with TRBJ2-7; TRBD1 aligns across 7 bases. Germline-derived CDR1 and CDR2 are LNHNV and YYDKDF (reference sequence). This CDR3 has 15 amino acids. V gave up 4 bases and J gave up 1 base; unmatched junction bases: 7. The CDR3 region has the DNA TGTGCCACCAGCACAGAAAGGGACAGTTCCTACGAGCAGTACTTC. It encodes CATSTERDSSYEQYF. The full variable domain, its missing parts supplied by reference TRBV15 and TRBJ2-7, is DAMVIQNPRYQVTQFGKPVTLSCSQTLNHNVMYWYQQKSSQAPKLLFHYYDKDFNNEADTPDNFQSRRPNTSFCFLDIRSPGLGDTAMYLCATSTERDSSYEQYFGPGTRLTVT.

The chain links TRBV5-5 to TRBJ1-3; no firm D call. This CDR3 is 15 amino acids long. The V gene's germline CDR1 is SGHKS and CDR2 YYEKEE (reference sequence). Trimming took 4 bases from V and 0 from J, leaving 11 bases between them. CDR3 sequence (DNA): TGTGCCAGCAGCGGCGGCGGGCCCTCTGGAAACACCATATATTTT. Amino acid sequence: CASSGGGPSGNTIYF.

V and J are TRBV6-4 and TRBJ2-3, with TRBD2 matching 7 bases. With 0 bases clipped from V and 4 bases from J, the junction kept 4 bases outside the gene matches. The CDR3 consists of 15 residues. CDR1 is MRHNA and CDR2 is SNTAGT in the germline V gene. The CDR3 nucleotides read TGTGCCAGCAGTGACTCTTGGACTAGTTCAGATACGCAGTATTTT. Protein product: CASSDSWTSSDTQYF.

The chain carries TRBV9 and TRBJ2-5, with 9 bases lining up with TRBD2. V was clipped by 4 bases and J by 5 bases; unmatched bases: 12. The CDR3 consists of 16 residues. The germline CDR1 and CDR2 sequences are SGDLS and YYNGEE. The CDR3 DNA reads TGTGCCAGCAGCAAAAATCGGCTAGCGGGAAAGGAGACCCAGTACTTC. Protein sequence: CASSKNRLAGKETQYF. The full variable domain, with the rest looked up from reference TRBV9 and TRBJ2-5, is DSGVTQTPKHLITATGQRVTLRCSPRSGDLSVYWYQQSLDQGLQFLIQYYNGEERAKGNILERFSAQQFPDLHSELNLSSLELGDSALYFCASSKNRLAGKETQYFGPGTRLLVL.

This clone was seen only once. The genes are TRBV5-1 and TRBJ2-3; 13 positions match TRBD2. Germline CDR1 reads SGHRS; CDR2 reads YFSETQ. The CDR3 has 16 residues. V was clipped by 4 bases and J by 0 bases; unmatched bases: 2. CDR3 in amino acids: CASSVGLAGSTDTQYF. The DNA for the CDR3 is TGCGCCAGCAGCGTGGGACTAGCGGGGAGCACAGATACGCAGTATTTT. The variable domain in full, completed from reference TRBV5-1 and TRBJ2-3, reads KAGVTQTPRYLIKTRGQQVTLSCSPISGHRSVSWYQQTPGQGLQFLFEYFSETQRNKGNFPGRFSGRQFSNSRSEMNVSTLELGDSALYLCASSVGLAGSTDTQYFGPGTRLTVL.

CDR3 sequence reads: CASSHLTGYQETQYF. DNA of the CDR3: TGTGCCAGCAGTCACCTGACAGGGTACCAAGAGACCCAGTACTTC. V gene TRBV27 combines with J gene TRBJ2-5; 7 nucleotides agree with TRBD1. The germline CDR1 and CDR2 sequences are MNHEY and SMNVEV (reference sequence). J lost 0 bases, V lost 5 bases, and 6 bases had no gene match. This CDR3 is built from 15 residues.

This clone was seen once. The chain carries TRBV29-1 and TRBJ1-1; 8 bases are shared with TRBD1. The trim removed 4 bases at V and 0 bases at J, leaving 7 bases unmatched. The CDR3 spans 15 residues. CDR1 and CDR2 (germline): SQVTM, ANQGSEA. DNA of the CDR3: TGCAGCGTTGGAAGGACAGGGATAATGAACACTGAAGCTTTCTTT. This translates into CSVGRTGIMNTEAFF.